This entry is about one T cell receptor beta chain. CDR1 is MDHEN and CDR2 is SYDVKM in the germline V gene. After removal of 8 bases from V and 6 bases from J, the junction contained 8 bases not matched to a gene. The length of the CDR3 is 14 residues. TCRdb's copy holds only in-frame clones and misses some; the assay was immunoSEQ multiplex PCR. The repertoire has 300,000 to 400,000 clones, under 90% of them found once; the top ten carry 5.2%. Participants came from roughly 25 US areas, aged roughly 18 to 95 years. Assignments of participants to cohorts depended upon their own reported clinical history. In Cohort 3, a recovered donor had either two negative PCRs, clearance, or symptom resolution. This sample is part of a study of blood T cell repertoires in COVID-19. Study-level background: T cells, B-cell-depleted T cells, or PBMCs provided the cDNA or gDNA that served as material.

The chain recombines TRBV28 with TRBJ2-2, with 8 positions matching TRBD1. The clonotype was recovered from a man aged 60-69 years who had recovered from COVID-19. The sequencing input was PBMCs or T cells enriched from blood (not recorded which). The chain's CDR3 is CASSDRVGAGELFF. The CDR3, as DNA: TGTGCCAGCTCGGACAGGGTAGGCGCCGGGGAGCTGTTTTTT.